These T cell receptor beta chains were read from a single sample in a study of T cells in localized non-small cell lung cancer. The protocol was immunoSEQ multiplex PCR, while the TCRdb copy is restricted to in-frame clones and leaves out a portion. The sample contains about 54,000 clones, approximately 80% of which appear only once. The source was peripheral blood, collected before any cancer treatment. These receptors were collected from a female donor at least 60 years old with stage II squamous cell lung carcinoma. Both conserved end residues are part of each CDR3. Each record gives: J gene, clone size, D gene, V gene, CDR3 DNA, CDR3 protein. The D gene is left open where the match is weak. Expanded clones are given a class, and other clones once, few, many or no size at all.

J gene: TRBJ2-3; clone size: .; D gene: .; V gene: TRBV9; CDR3 DNA: TGTGCCAGCAGCGTAGCCCCGGGCGACTCCCAAGATACGCAGTATTTT; CDR3 protein: CASSVAPGDSQDTQYF
J gene: TRBJ2-7; clone size: .; D gene: TRBD1; V gene: TRBV19; CDR3 DNA: TGTGCCAGTAGTACGAGACAGGGCTACGAGCAGTACTTC; CDR3 protein: CASSTRQGYEQYF
J gene: TRBJ1-1; clone size: .; D gene: .; V gene: TRBV29-1; CDR3 DNA: TGCAGCGCAGAACGTGGGAACACTGAAGCTTTCTTT; CDR3 protein: CSAERGNTEAFF
J gene: TRBJ1-6; clone size: .; D gene: TRBD1; V gene: TRBV6-6; CDR3 DNA: TGTGCCAGCAGACCCACAGGGGGCTCTTCACCCCTCCACTTT; CDR3 protein: CASRPTGGSSPLHF
J gene: TRBJ2-3; clone size: .; D gene: TRBD2; V gene: TRBV11-2; CDR3 DNA: TGTGCCAGCCGAGCGGGGGGGGCTTGGTCAGATACGCAGTATTTT; CDR3 protein: CASRAGGAWSDTQYF
J gene: TRBJ1-5; clone size: .; D gene: .; V gene: TRBV6-6; CDR3 DNA: TGTGCCAGCAGTCCTTATAGCAATCAGCCCCAGCATTTT; CDR3 protein: CASSPYSNQPQHF
J gene: TRBJ2-1; clone size: .; D gene: .; V gene: TRBV5-4; CDR3 DNA: TGTGCCAGCAGCGGAACTGGGGGGCCAGCAGGTAATGAGCAGTTCTTC; CDR3 protein: CASSGTGGPAGNEQFF
J gene: TRBJ1-2; clone size: .; D gene: TRBD1; V gene: TRBV9; CDR3 DNA: TGTGCCAGCAGCGTCGCCCAGGGGGGTTATGGCTACACCTTC; CDR3 protein: CASSVAQGGYGYTF
J gene: TRBJ1-1; clone size: medium-sized; D gene: .; V gene: TRBV25-1; CDR3 DNA: TGTGCCAGCAGTGACAGGCTGGCTAAAGGGACTGAAGCTTTCTTT; CDR3 protein: CASSDRLAKGTEAFF
J gene: TRBJ2-2; clone size: .; D gene: .; V gene: TRBV5-1; CDR3 DNA: TGCGCCAGCAGCATTAACACCGGGGAGCTGTTTTTT; CDR3 protein: CASSINTGELFF
J gene: TRBJ1-3; clone size: .; D gene: TRBD1; V gene: TRBV6-6; CDR3 DNA: TGTGCCAGCAGTACCCGAGGAGGGGGCGGAAACACCATATATTTT; CDR3 protein: CASSTRGGGGNTIYF
J gene: TRBJ1-3; clone size: .; D gene: .; V gene: TRBV4-2; CDR3 DNA: TGTGCCAGCAGCCAAGATCTCGGGCAATTTGGAAACACCATATATTTT; CDR3 protein: CASSQDLGQFGNTIYF
J gene: TRBJ2-7; clone size: .; D gene: TRBD2; V gene: TRBV5-1; CDR3 DNA: TGCGCCAGCAGCCCGGGACTAGCGGAGGTCTACGAGCAGTACTTC; CDR3 protein: CASSPGLAEVYEQYF
J gene: TRBJ1-3; clone size: .; D gene: .; V gene: TRBV7-9; CDR3 DNA: TGTGCCAGCAGCTTAACCGGAAACACCATATATTTT; CDR3 protein: CASSLTGNTIYF
J gene: TRBJ1-2; clone size: .; D gene: .; V gene: TRBV6-6; CDR3 DNA: TGTGCCAGCAGTTACGGGGATTATGGCTATGGCTACACCTTC; CDR3 protein: CASSYGDYGYGYTF
J gene: TRBJ2-7; clone size: .; D gene: .; V gene: TRBV6-1; CDR3 DNA: TGTGCCAGCAAGGTGGGGGGGCCCGTCCACGAGCAGTACTTC; CDR3 protein: CASKVGGPVHEQYF
J gene: TRBJ1-2; clone size: few; D gene: TRBD1; V gene: TRBV6-5; CDR3 DNA: TGTGCCAGCAGTATCCGGGACAGGGGCTATGGCTACACCTTC; CDR3 protein: CASSIRDRGYGYTF
J gene: TRBJ1-1; clone size: .; D gene: .; V gene: TRBV14; CDR3 DNA: TGTGCCAGCAGCCCGACCGGGGGAGCGAACACTGAAGCTTTCTTT; CDR3 protein: CASSPTGGANTEAFF
J gene: TRBJ1-1; clone size: .; D gene: .; V gene: TRBV18; CDR3 DNA: TGTGCCAGCTCATCCCTCGGGGGCTTGAACACTGAAGCTTTCTTT; CDR3 protein: CASSSLGGLNTEAFF
J gene: TRBJ2-7; clone size: .; D gene: .; V gene: TRBV9; CDR3 DNA: TGTGCCAGCAGCCGACGACAGGAATCCTACGAGCAGTACTTC; CDR3 protein: CASSRRQESYEQYF
J gene: TRBJ1-5; clone size: .; D gene: .; V gene: TRBV5-1; CDR3 DNA: TGCGCCAGCAGCTACGAGGGTGATCAGCCCCAGCATTTT; CDR3 protein: CASSYEGDQPQHF
J gene: TRBJ2-5; clone size: .; D gene: TRBD2; V gene: TRBV5-1; CDR3 DNA: TGCGCCAGCAGCAGTGGACTAGACCAAGAGACCCAGTACTTC; CDR3 protein: CASSSGLDQETQYF
J gene: TRBJ1-5; clone size: few; D gene: .; V gene: TRBV19; CDR3 DNA: TGTGCCAGTAGTATAGGAAACGAGCCCCAGCATTTT; CDR3 protein: CASSIGNEPQHF
J gene: TRBJ1-1; clone size: .; D gene: .; V gene: TRBV5-4; CDR3 DNA: TGTGCCAGCAGCCTATCCCGCGGGGCCACTGAAGCTTTCTTT; CDR3 protein: CASSLSRGATEAFF
J gene: TRBJ2-7; clone size: once; D gene: .; V gene: TRBV9; CDR3 DNA: TGTGCCAGCAGCCCAGGAGTACTGGGCCACTACGAGCAGTACTTC; CDR3 protein: CASSPGVLGHYEQYF
J gene: TRBJ2-7; clone size: .; D gene: .; V gene: TRBV5-1; CDR3 DNA: TGCGCCAGCAGCTTGGGGGGTCCCAGCTCCTACGAGCAGTACTTC; CDR3 protein: CASSLGGPSSYEQYF
J gene: TRBJ2-5; clone size: .; D gene: .; V gene: TRBV6-6; CDR3 DNA: TGTGCCAGCAGCGACTCCAGGGGATATCAAGAGACCCAGTACTTC; CDR3 protein: CASSDSRGYQETQYF
J gene: TRBJ2-7; clone size: .; D gene: .; V gene: TRBV14; CDR3 DNA: TGTGCCAGCAGCCAAGGGTTGGGCGAGCAGTACTTC; CDR3 protein: CASSQGLGEQYF
J gene: TRBJ1-2; clone size: .; D gene: .; V gene: TRBV6-4; CDR3 DNA: TGTGCCAGCAGTAGAACAGGGAATGGCTACACCTTC; CDR3 protein: CASSRTGNGYTF
J gene: TRBJ2-5; clone size: .; D gene: TRBD1; V gene: TRBV2; CDR3 DNA: TGTGCCAGCTACAGGGGCATAGAGACCCAGTACTTC; CDR3 protein: CASYRGIETQYF
J gene: TRBJ2-6; clone size: .; D gene: TRBD1; V gene: TRBV5-1; CDR3 DNA: TGCGCCAGCGGGGCGGGGACAGGGAATTCTGGGGCCAACGTCCTGACTTTC; CDR3 protein: CASGAGTGNSGANVLTF
J gene: TRBJ2-7; clone size: once; D gene: .; V gene: TRBV27; CDR3 DNA: TGTGCCAGCAGTTCCAGGGTTGGCGAGCAGTACTTC; CDR3 protein: CASSSRVGEQYF
J gene: TRBJ2-1; clone size: .; D gene: .; V gene: TRBV6-5; CDR3 DNA: TGTGCCAGCAGTTATTGGGGGGCATCCCATGAGCAGTTCTTC; CDR3 protein: CASSYWGASHEQFF
J gene: TRBJ1-6; clone size: .; D gene: TRBD1; V gene: TRBV7-9; CDR3 DNA: TGTGCCAGCAGCCCCCCGGAGCCGGGACAGGGGCGTTCACCCCTCCACTTT; CDR3 protein: CASSPPEPGQGRSPLHF
J gene: TRBJ1-1; clone size: .; D gene: .; V gene: TRBV7-3; CDR3 DNA: TGTGCCAGCAGCTTGCAGACAAACACTGAAGCTTTCTTT; CDR3 protein: CASSLQTNTEAFF
J gene: TRBJ2-3; clone size: .; D gene: TRBD2; V gene: TRBV9; CDR3 DNA: TGTGCCAGCAGCGGACCGGGACTAGCGGGCACAGATACGCAGTATTTT; CDR3 protein: CASSGPGLAGTDTQYF
J gene: TRBJ1-4; clone size: .; D gene: TRBD1; V gene: TRBV18; CDR3 DNA: TGTGCCAGCTCTCGGGACAGGAGTACAACTAATGAAAAACTGTTTTTT; CDR3 protein: CASSRDRSTTNEKLFF
J gene: TRBJ1-1; clone size: .; D gene: .; V gene: TRBV23-1; CDR3 DNA: TGCGCCAGCAGTCTACCTACGACAGGCAACTACACTGAAGCTTTCTTT; CDR3 protein: CASSLPTTGNYTEAFF
J gene: TRBJ1-1; clone size: .; D gene: .; V gene: TRBV4-3; CDR3 DNA: TGCGCCAGCAGCCAAGTCATGGGAATGAACACTGAAGCTTTCTTT; CDR3 protein: CASSQVMGMNTEAFF
J gene: TRBJ2-2; clone size: .; D gene: .; V gene: TRBV10-1; CDR3 DNA: TGCGCCAGCAGTGAATTGCTGGAACACACCGGGGAGCTGTTTTTT; CDR3 protein: CASSELLEHTGELFF
J gene: TRBJ2-1; clone size: .; D gene: TRBD1; V gene: TRBV4-1; CDR3 DNA: TGCGCCAGCAGCCAAGCTCCGGCAGGGGGCAATGAGCAGTTCTTC; CDR3 protein: CASSQAPAGGNEQFF
J gene: TRBJ1-1; clone size: .; D gene: .; V gene: TRBV19; CDR3 DNA: TGTGCCAGTAGTATACTCACCAAGGGACCGTATAACACTGAAGCTTTCTTT; CDR3 protein: CASSILTKGPYNTEAFF
J gene: TRBJ2-1; clone size: .; D gene: .; V gene: TRBV9; CDR3 DNA: TGTGCCAGCAGCGTAGGGACCTTAGGTAATAATGAGCAGTTCTTC; CDR3 protein: CASSVGTLGNNEQFF
J gene: TRBJ2-4; clone size: few; D gene: .; V gene: TRBV7-8; CDR3 DNA: TGTGCCAGCAGCCAAAGGCGGGGCCTAAACATTCAGTACTTC; CDR3 protein: CASSQRRGLNIQYF
J gene: TRBJ2-5; clone size: .; D gene: .; V gene: TRBV5-1; CDR3 DNA: TGCGCCAGTTTCCCCTTTTTACAGGGAAATCAACAAGAGACCCAGTACTTC; CDR3 protein: CASFPFLQGNQQETQYF
J gene: TRBJ2-3; clone size: once; D gene: .; V gene: TRBV7-3; CDR3 DNA: TGTGCCAGCAGCTTAAGCCCCGGAGATACGCAGTATTTT; CDR3 protein: CASSLSPGDTQYF
J gene: TRBJ2-1; clone size: .; D gene: .; V gene: TRBV10-2; CDR3 DNA: TGCGCCAGCAGGAACTCCCAGGGCCTTGAGCAGTTCTTC; CDR3 protein: CASRNSQGLEQFF